This section outlines one T cell receptor beta chain sequence together with its context. Its antigen is undetermined. Assay used: immunoSEQ multiplex PCR; TCRdb lists only in-frame clones, some missing. This sample carries about 130,000 clones, 84% of them seen once, and the ten largest clones take 4.1%. The data originate from a study of T cell responses to AZD1222 COVID-19 vaccine. The wider study: Investigators merged groups given second doses at roughly 4 or roughly 12 weeks. Study observations and caveats: Along spike, vaccine-associated CD4 TCRs were found throughout, with dominance at 160-218 and 743-854.

Germline V gene lookup returns CDR1 SNHLY and CDR2 FYNNEI. The CDR3 covers 15 residues. Trimming took off 5 bases at V and 2 bases at J, with 12 bases between the two ends. J is TRBJ2-2 and V is TRBV2; the D call may be TRBD1 or TRBD2 (6 bases each). This specimen consisted of peripheral blood, obtained on day 0 of AZD1222 vaccination. The sequence came from an adult in good health. This CDR3 is CASSSGGANTGELFF. CDR3 nucleotide sequence: TGTGCCAGCAGTTCCGGGGGCGCCAACACCGGGGAGCTGTTTTTT. Filled out from reference TRBV2 and TRBJ2-2, the complete variable domain reads EPEVTQTPSHQVTQMGQEVILRCVPISNHLYFYWYRQILGQKVEFLVSFYNNEISEKSEIFDDQFSVERPDGSNFTLKIRSTKLEDSAMYFCASSSGGANTGELFFGEGSRLTVL.